These 23 T cell receptor beta chains were sequenced from one sample in a study of blood T cell repertoires in COVID-19. The repertoire was sequenced with immunoSEQ multiplex PCR; TCRdb's copy has only in-frame clones and lacks some. Of about 190,000 clones in the sample, about 86% are singletons; the top ten hold 14%. Source material: peripheral blood. The source is a man aged 25-45 years with active or convalescent COVID-19.

V gene TRBV6-5 combines with J gene TRBJ2-1; 11 bases match TRBD2. The length of the CDR3 is 16 residues. The V segment lost 0 bases and the J segment 6 bases; nucleotides outside the gene matches: 4. The germline gives CDR1 MNHEY, CDR2 SVGAGI. As DNA, the CDR3 is TGTGCCAGCAGTTACTCGACTAGCGGGAAAGGCAATGAGCAGTTCTTC. Protein: CASSYSTSGKGNEQFF.

The genes are TRBV7-2 and TRBJ1-6, with 8 bases fitting TRBD1. Per germline, CDR1 SGHTA and CDR2 FQGNSA. After removal of 5 bases from V and 9 bases from J, the junction contained 12 bases not matched to a gene. This CDR3 is built from 16 residues. The CDR3 DNA sequence: TGTGCCAGCAGCAAACGCCCCCAGGGGGCGGCTTCACCCCTCCACTTT. Translating gives CASSKRPQGAASPLHF.

A single count supports this clone. The chain uses TRBV27 and TRBJ2-7; 16 nucleotides match TRBD2. The junction had 5 bases not matched to a gene; V was cut back by 4 bases and J by 5 bases. The CDR3 runs to 16 residues. Germline loops: CDR1 MNHEY, CDR2 SMNVEV (reference sequence). The CDR3 nucleotides are TGTGCCAGCAGTTCGGGACTAGCGGGGGGGCGGGACGAGCAGTACTTC. Translation gives CASSSGLAGGRDEQYF.

This clone was seen only a few times. The chain combines TRBV9 with TRBJ2-3, with 15 positions matching TRBD2. Germline loops: CDR1 SGDLS, CDR2 YYNGEE. The CDR3 length is 15 residues. V lost 2 bases to trimming and J lost 6 bases; unmatched junction nucleotides: 1. CDR3 nucleotide sequence: TGTGCCAGCAGCGTCGGGACTAGCGGGAGGGATACGCAGTATTTT. It specifies CASSVGTSGRDTQYF.

This clone showed up just once. This chain connects TRBV13 to TRBJ2-7, with TRBD1 matching 10 bases. The germline CDR1 and CDR2 sequences are PRHDT and FYEKMQ (reference sequence). J lost 2 bases, V lost 5 bases, and 3 bases had no gene match. This CDR3 is built from 14 residues. CDR3: CASSPGQGPYEQYF. The DNA of the CDR3 is TGTGCCAGCAGCCCGGGACAGGGGCCCTACGAGCAGTACTTC.

The chain links TRBV6-2 or TRBV6-3 to TRBJ1-1, with 7 bases aligning to TRBD1. The CDR3 extends over 14 amino acids. The trim removed 5 bases at V and 0 bases at J, leaving 3 bases unmatched. Germline values: CDR1 MNHEY, CDR2 SVGEGT. CDR3 region: CASSRDSLNTEAFF. DNA for the CDR3: TGTGCCAGCAGTCGGGACAGCCTGAACACTGAAGCTTTCTTT.

V and J are TRBV24-1 and TRBJ2-3; 10 bases map to TRBD2. The germline gives CDR1 KGHDR, CDR2 SFDVKD. The CDR3 has 18 residues. V lost 4 bases, J lost 0 bases, and 9 bases stayed unmatched. The CDR3 protein is CATSDRQRLAGSTDTQYF. The CDR3 nucleotides read TGTGCCACCAGTGACCGCCAGAGACTAGCGGGTAGCACAGATACGCAGTATTTT.

The V gene is TRBV30, the J gene TRBJ2-7; a possible D gene is TRBD1 (5 bases). CDR1 GTSNPN and CDR2 SVGIG come from the germline V gene (reference sequence). The CDR3 spans 11 residues. V was shortened by 5 bases and J by 5 bases, with 10 bases between the two germline ends. The CDR3 DNA follows: TGTGCCTGGGGGGCTCTCGACGAGCAGTACTTC. Translating it yields CAWGALDEQYF.

This clone came up once. The chain combines TRBV21-1 with TRBJ2-7; no check of the table's D call, TRBD2, against the DNA was made. TRBV21-1 has pseudogene status. The CDR3 covers 20 residues. CDR3 amino acids: CASSDVRTSSDPDSSYEQYF. For the CDR3, the DNA is TGTGCCAGCAGCGATGTCCGGACTAGTTCTGACCCTGATAGCTCCTACGAGCAGTACTTC.

The V gene is TRBV7-2, the J gene TRBJ2-1, with TRBD2 matching 8 bases. The length of the CDR3 is 15 residues. The V segment lost 3 bases and the J segment 6 bases; nucleotides outside the gene matches: 7. CDR1 is SGHTA and CDR2 is FQGNSA in the germline V gene. The CDR3 DNA is TGTGCCAGCAGCTTCGGCGGGGGGCTGTTCAATGAGCAGTTCTTC. Translating it yields CASSFGGGLFNEQFF.

J is TRBJ1-2 and V is TRBV13; possibly TRBD1 for D (6 bases). Germline CDR1 is PRHDT and CDR2 is FYEKMQ (reference sequence). The CDR3 spans 16 residues. V dropped 1 base and J dropped 5 bases, with 17 bases sitting between them. In nucleotides, the CDR3 is TGTGCCAGCAGCTTAGCCCGGGGACCAGGGGAATATGGCTACACCTTC. As protein: CASSLARGPGEYGYTF.

V gene TRBV11-2 combines with J gene TRBJ2-1; TRBD2 might be the D (6 bases). Per the germline V gene, CDR1 is SGHAT and CDR2 is FQNNGV. Trimming left V 6 bases short and J 3 bases short, with 12 bases between. This CDR3 is built from 14 residues. The CDR3 protein is CASRGWGDYNEQFF. The DNA for the CDR3 is TGTGCCAGCAGAGGTTGGGGGGACTACAATGAGCAGTTCTTC.

The rearrangement links TRBV25-1 to TRBJ1-4; perhaps TRBD1 as D (5 bases). This CDR3 has 15 residues. Germline values: CDR1 MGHDK, CDR2 SYGVNS. The V end was cut by 6 bases, the J end by 5 bases, with 16 bases between. This CDR3 is CASSPTSAGNEKLFF. Here the CDR3 DNA reads TGTGCCAGCAGCCCGACCTCCGCAGGGAATGAAAAACTGTTTTTT.

Remarks on this clone: Additional DNA sequences in this sample encode the identical CDR3. The genes are TRBV19 and TRBJ1-5, with 10 bases lining up with TRBD1. Germline assignment: CDR1 LNHDA and CDR2 SQIVND (reference sequence). CDR3 length: 14 amino acids. With V trimmed by 5 bases and J by 2 bases, 0 bases remained unmatched. CDR3 nucleotide sequence: TGTGCCAGTAGTGGGACAGGGGGCAATCAGCCCCAGCATTTT. Translating gives CASSGTGGNQPQHF.

The V gene is TRBV6-2 or TRBV6-3, the J gene TRBJ2-7; 7 bases match TRBD2. The length of the CDR3 is 16 residues. V shed 6 bases and J 2 bases; nucleotides not matched to a gene: 13. CDR1 and CDR2 from the germline V gene are MNHEY and SVGEGT. The chain's CDR3 is CASSLGLAGATYEQYF. DNA of the CDR3: TGTGCCAGCAGCCTCGGGTTAGCGGGTGCTACCTACGAGCAGTACTTC.

The chain links TRBV28 to TRBJ1-2; perhaps TRBD1 as D (6 bases). This CDR3 comprises 14 residues. Germline CDR1 is MDHEN and CDR2 is SYDVKM. V was clipped by 4 bases and J by 8 bases, with 17 bases between them. Written as DNA, the CDR3 is TGTGCCAGCAGTTCCTGGGGGGGCGCAGAGGGCTACACCTTC. As protein: CASSSWGGAEGYTF.

The rearrangement uses TRBV5-6 and TRBJ2-7; 8 bases are shared with TRBD1. Per germline, CDR1 SGHDT and CDR2 YYEEEE. The V and J ends lost 4 bases and 6 bases, in that order; junction bases with no gene match: 6. The CDR3 is made up of 13 amino acids. The DNA of the CDR3 is TGTGCCAGCAGCCAGACAGGGGCGGGCGAGCAGTACTTC. This gives the protein CASSQTGAGEQYF.

The J gene is TRBJ1-5, the V gene TRBV6-5; D remains ambiguous. Germline V gene lookup returns CDR1 MNHEY and CDR2 SVGAGI. This CDR3 is 14 amino acids long. The V end was cut by 4 bases, the J end by 5 bases, with 12 bases between. CDR3 amino acids: CASSSRRADQPQHF. The CDR3 DNA reads TGTGCCAGCAGTTCCAGGCGGGCCGATCAGCCCCAGCATTTT.

This chain connects TRBV6-6 to TRBJ2-5; 7 nucleotides line up with TRBD1. This CDR3 is 13 amino acids long. Losses at the gene ends were 6 bases for V and 2 bases for J; bases not matched to a gene: 3. The germline V gene has CDR1 MNHNY and CDR2 SVGAGI (reference sequence). The CDR3 nucleotides are TGTGCCAGCAGCTGGGACAGACAAGAGACCCAGTACTTC. Its protein product is CASSWDRQETQYF.

The V and J genes are TRBV10-3 and TRBJ2-1; 15 bases map to TRBD2. The germline V gene encodes CDR1 ENHRY and CDR2 SYGVKD. V gave up 5 bases and J gave up 6 bases; unmatched junction bases: 11. The CDR3 spans 18 residues. CDR3 in amino acids: CAISKGLAGGPGFNEQFF. In DNA, the CDR3 is TGTGCCATCAGTAAGGGACTAGCGGGGGGACCGGGATTCAATGAGCAGTTCTTC.

This clone was detected many times. The chain carries TRBV6-2 or TRBV6-3 and TRBJ2-2; possible D gene TRBD1, 5 bases. Germline lookup yields CDR1 MNHEY and CDR2 SVGEGT. The CDR3 sequence is 15 residues long. V was clipped by 6 bases and J by 6 bases, with 17 bases between them. The CDR3 sequence is CASSGLRDGAGELFF. For the CDR3, the DNA is TGTGCCAGCAGCGGTCTCAGGGATGGCGCCGGGGAGCTGTTTTTT.

The gene calls are TRBV24-1 and TRBJ2-1, with TRBD2 identical over 7 bases. Per germline, CDR1 KGHDR and CDR2 SFDVKD. J was trimmed by 5 bases and V by 9 bases; bases with no gene match: 3. The CDR3 runs 12 residues. The CDR3 nucleotides read TGTGCCACCGGGGGGGAAAACAATGAGCAGTTCTTC. This sequence encodes CATGGENNEQFF.

The rearrangement uses TRBV7-8 and TRBJ1-1, with 7 bases fitting TRBD1. V lost 4 bases, J lost 2 bases, and 10 bases stayed unmatched. The V gene's germline CDR1 is SGHVS and CDR2 FQNEAQ. This CDR3 spans 16 amino acids. CDR3 sequence: CASSSYYGTANTEAFF. The CDR3 nucleotides read TGTGCCAGCAGCTCCTACTACGGGACAGCCAACACTGAAGCTTTCTTT.